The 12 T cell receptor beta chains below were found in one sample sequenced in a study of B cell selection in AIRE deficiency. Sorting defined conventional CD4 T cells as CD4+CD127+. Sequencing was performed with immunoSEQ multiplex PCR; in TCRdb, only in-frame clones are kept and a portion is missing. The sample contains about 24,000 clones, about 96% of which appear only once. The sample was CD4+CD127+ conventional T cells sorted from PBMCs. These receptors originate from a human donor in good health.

The CDR3 loop is CATTAGGAGDTEAFF. The DNA of the CDR3 is TGTGCCACTACGGCAGGAGGGGCGGGTGACACTGAAGCTTTCTTT. The V call is TRBV15, the J call TRBJ1-1; D may be TRBD1 (5 bases). CDR3 length: 15 amino acids. Trimming shortened V by 9 bases and J by 3 bases, and 20 bases separated the two germline ends. The V gene's germline CDR1 is LNHNV and CDR2 YYDKDF (reference sequence). Complete variable domain (other parts from reference TRBV15 and TRBJ1-1): DAMVIQNPRYQVTQFGKPVTLSCSQTLNHNVMYWYQQKSSQAPKLLFHYYDKDFNNEADTPDNFQSRRPNTSFCFLDIRSPGLGDTAMYLCATTAGGAGDTEAFFGQGTRLTVV.

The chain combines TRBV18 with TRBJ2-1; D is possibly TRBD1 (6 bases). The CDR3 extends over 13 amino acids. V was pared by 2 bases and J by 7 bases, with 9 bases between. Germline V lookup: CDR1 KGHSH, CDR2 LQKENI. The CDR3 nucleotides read TGTGCCAGCTCACCAGACAGGATAAATGAGCAGTTCTTC. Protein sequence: CASSPDRINEQFF.

CDR3 nucleotides: TGTGCCAGCAGCTTGTTCCAGGGGCTTATCTACAATGAGCAGTTCTTC. Translation gives CASSLFQGLIYNEQFF. The chain recombines TRBV5-6 with TRBJ2-1; the D gene is possibly TRBD1 (6 bases). In germline, CDR1 is SGHDT, CDR2 YYEEEE. This CDR3 region has 16 residues. V was cut by 1 base and J by 3 bases, with 14 bases left in between.

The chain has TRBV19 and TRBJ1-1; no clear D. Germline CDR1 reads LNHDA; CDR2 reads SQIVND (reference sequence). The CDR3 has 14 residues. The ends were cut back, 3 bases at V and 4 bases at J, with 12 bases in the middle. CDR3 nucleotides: TGTGCCAGTAGTATCGAGGGCTGGGGCACTGAAGCTTTCTTT. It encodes CASSIEGWGTEAFF.

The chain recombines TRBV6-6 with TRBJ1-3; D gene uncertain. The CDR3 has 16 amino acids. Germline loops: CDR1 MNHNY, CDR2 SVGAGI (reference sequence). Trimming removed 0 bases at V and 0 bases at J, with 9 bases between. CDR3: CASSYSAKSSGNTIYF. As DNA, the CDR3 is TGTGCCAGCAGTTACTCGGCCAAGAGCTCTGGAAACACCATATATTTT.

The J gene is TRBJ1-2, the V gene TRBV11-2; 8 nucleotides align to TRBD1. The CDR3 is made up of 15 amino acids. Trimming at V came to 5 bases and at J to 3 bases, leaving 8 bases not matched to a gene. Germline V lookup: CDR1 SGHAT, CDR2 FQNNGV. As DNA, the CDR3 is TGTGCCAGCAGCCATACGCCGGGACAGGACTATGGCTACACCTTC. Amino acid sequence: CASSHTPGQDYGYTF.

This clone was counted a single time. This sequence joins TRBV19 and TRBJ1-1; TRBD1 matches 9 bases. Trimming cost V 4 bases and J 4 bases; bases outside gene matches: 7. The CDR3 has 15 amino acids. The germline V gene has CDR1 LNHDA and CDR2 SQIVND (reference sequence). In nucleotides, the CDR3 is TGTGCCAGTAGTACCCGACAGGGGGTGATCACTGAAGCTTTCTTT. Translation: CASSTRQGVITEAFF.

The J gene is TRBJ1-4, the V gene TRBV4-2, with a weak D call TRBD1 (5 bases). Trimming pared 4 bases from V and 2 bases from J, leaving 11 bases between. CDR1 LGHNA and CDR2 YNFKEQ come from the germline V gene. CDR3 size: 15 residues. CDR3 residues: CASSRRGETNEKLFF. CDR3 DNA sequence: TGTGCCAGCAGCCGGAGGGGTGAGACTAATGAAAAACTGTTTTTT.

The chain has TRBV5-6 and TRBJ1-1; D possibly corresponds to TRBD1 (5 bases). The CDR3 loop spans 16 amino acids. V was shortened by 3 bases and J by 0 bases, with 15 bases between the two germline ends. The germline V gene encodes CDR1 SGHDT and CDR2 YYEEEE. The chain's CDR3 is CASSSISGRMNTEAFF. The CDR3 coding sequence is TGTGCCAGCAGCTCCATATCGGGACGTATGAACACTGAAGCTTTCTTT.

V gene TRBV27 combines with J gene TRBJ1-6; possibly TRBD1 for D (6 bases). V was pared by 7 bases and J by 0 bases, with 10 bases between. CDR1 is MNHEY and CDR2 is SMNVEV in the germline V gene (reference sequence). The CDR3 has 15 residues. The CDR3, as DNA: TGTGCCAGCACATCGACAGGCTCCTATAATTCACCCCTCCACTTT. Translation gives CASTSTGSYNSPLHF.

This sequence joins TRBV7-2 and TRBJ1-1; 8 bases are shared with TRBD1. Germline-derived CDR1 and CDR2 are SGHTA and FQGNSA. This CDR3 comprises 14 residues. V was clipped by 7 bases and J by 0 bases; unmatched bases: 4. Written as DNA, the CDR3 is TGTGCCAGCACCCTGGACAGGGTGAACACTGAAGCTTTCTTT. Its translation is CASTLDRVNTEAFF.

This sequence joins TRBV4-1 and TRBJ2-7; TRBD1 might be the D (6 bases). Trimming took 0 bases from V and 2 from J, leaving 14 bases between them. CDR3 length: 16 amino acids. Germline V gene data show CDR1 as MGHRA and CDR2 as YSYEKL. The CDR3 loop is CASSQEPTRTAYEQYF. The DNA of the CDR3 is TGCGCCAGCAGCCAAGAACCCACCAGGACAGCCTACGAGCAGTACTTC.